This entry features one T cell receptor (beta chain) sequence. The antigen is not known. These data are taken from a study of T cell responses to AZD1222 COVID-19 vaccine. Points from the study as a whole: Dominant CD4 TCR responses targeted spike regions 160-218 and 743-854. At baseline, just five or six AZD1222 recipients tested seropositive. It was only after the peak T cell response that any repertoires were sampled.

The CDR3 covers 16 residues. The germline V and J ends were trimmed by 0 bases and 0 bases, with 11 bases remaining between them. Germline values: CDR1 SGDLS, CDR2 YYNGEE. TCRdb's copy holds only in-frame clones and misses some; the assay was immunoSEQ multiplex PCR. Among 100,000 to 150,000 clones, around 87% were seen once, and the ten largest hold more than 9%. This sequence joins TRBV9 and TRBJ2-3; D unclear. The sequencing here drew on peripheral blood, taken on day 0 of AZD1222 vaccination. This receptor was taken from an adult in good health. This CDR3 is CASSVGPASSTDTQYF. The CDR3 DNA reads as TGTGCCAGCAGCGTAGGCCCCGCGAGTAGCACAGATACGCAGTATTTT.